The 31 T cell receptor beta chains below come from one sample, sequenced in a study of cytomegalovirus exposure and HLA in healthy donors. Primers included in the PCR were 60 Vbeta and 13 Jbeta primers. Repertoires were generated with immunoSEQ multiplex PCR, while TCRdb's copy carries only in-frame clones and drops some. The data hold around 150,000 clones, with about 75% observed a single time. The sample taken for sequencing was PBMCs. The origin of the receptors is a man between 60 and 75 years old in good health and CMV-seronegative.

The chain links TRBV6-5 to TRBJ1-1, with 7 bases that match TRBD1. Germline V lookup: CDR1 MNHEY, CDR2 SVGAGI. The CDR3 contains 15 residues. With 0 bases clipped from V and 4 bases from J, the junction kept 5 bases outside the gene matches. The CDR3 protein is CASSYSRQGGTEAFF. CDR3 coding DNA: TGTGCCAGCAGTTACTCCCGGCAGGGGGGCACTGAAGCTTTCTTT.

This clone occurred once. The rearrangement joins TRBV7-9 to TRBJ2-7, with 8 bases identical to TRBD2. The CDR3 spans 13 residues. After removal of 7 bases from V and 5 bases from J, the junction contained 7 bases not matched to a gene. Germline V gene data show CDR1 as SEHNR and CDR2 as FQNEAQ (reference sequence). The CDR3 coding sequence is TGTGCCAGCAACCAAGCGGGAGTAAACGAGCAGTACTTC. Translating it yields CASNQAGVNEQYF.

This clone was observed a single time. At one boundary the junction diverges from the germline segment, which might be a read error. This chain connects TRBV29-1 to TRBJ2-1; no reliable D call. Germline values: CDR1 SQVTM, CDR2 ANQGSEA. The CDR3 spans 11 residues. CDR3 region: CSVEDMQDLIF. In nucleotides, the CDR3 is TGCAGCGTTGAAGATATGCAGGATTTGATCTTC.

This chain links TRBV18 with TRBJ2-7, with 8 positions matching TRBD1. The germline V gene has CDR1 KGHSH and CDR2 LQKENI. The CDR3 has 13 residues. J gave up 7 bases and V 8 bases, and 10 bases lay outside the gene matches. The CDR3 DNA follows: TGTGCCAGCCGTGCCCAGGGGGCGCAAGAGCAGTACTTC. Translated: CASRAQGAQEQYF.

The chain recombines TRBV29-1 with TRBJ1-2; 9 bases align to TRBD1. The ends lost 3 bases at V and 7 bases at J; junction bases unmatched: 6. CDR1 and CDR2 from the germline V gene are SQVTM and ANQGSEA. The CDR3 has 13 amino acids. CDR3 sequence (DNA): TGCAGCGTTGAGGTACAGGGGGCGGCTGGCTACACCTTC. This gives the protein CSVEVQGAAGYTF.

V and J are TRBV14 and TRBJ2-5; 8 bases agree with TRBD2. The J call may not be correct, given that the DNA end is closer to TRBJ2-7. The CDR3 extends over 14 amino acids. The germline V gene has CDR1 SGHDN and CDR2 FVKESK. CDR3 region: CASSSPGGLDEQYF. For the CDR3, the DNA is TGTGCCAGCAGCTCCCCGGGAGGGCTCGACGAGCAGTACTTC.

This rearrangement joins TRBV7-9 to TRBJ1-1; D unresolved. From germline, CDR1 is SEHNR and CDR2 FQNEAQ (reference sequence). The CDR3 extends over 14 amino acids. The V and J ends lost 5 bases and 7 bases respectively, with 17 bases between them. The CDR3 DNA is TGTGCCAGCAGCCGCACCTGGACTGACTATGAAGCTTTCTTT. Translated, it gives CASSRTWTDYEAFF. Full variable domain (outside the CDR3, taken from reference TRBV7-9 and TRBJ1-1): DTGVSQNPRHKITKRGQNVTFRCDPISEHNRLYWYRQTLGQGPEFLTYFQNEAQLEKSRLLSDRFSAERPKGSFSTLEIQRTEQGDSAMYLCASSRTWTDYEAFFGQGTRLTVV.

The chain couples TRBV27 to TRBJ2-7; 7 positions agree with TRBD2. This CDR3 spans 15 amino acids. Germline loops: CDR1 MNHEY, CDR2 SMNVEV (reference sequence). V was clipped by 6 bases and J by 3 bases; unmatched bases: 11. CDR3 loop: CASSLDGGFNYEQYF. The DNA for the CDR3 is TGTGCCAGCAGCCTAGACGGGGGGTTCAACTACGAGCAGTACTTC.

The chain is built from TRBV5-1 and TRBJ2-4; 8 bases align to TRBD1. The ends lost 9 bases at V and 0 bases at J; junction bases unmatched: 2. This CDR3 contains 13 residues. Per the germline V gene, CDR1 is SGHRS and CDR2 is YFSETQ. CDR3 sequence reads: CAKDRGAKNIQYF. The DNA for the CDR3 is TGCGCCAAAGACAGGGGAGCCAAAAACATTCAGTACTTC. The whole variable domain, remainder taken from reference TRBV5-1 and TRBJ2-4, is KAGVTQTPRYLIKTRGQQVTLSCSPISGHRSVSWYQQTPGQGLQFLFEYFSETQRNKGNFPGRFSGRQFSNSRSEMNVSTLELGDSALYLCAKDRGAKNIQYFGAGTRLSVL.

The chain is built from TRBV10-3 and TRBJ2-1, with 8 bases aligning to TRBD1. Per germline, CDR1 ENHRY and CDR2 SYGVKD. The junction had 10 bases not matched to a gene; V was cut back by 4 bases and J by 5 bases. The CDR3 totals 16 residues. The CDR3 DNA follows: TGTGCCATCAGTGTTACCCAGGGGGCGGGCGACAATGAGCAGTTCTTC. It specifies CAISVTQGAGDNEQFF.

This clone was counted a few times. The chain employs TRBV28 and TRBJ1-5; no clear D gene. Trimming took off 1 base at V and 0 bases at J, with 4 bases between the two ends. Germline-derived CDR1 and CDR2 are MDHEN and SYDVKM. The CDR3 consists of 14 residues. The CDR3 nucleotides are TGTGCCAGCAGTTTATTCCTTAGCAATCAGCCCCAGCATTTT. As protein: CASSLFLSNQPQHF.

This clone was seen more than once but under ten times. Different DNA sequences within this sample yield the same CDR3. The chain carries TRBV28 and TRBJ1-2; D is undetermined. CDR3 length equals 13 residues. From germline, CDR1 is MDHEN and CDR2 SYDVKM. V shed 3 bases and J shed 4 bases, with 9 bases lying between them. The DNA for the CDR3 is TGTGCCAGCAGTTTTTCGGGTTCCTATGGCTACACCTTC. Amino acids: CASSFSGSYGYTF.

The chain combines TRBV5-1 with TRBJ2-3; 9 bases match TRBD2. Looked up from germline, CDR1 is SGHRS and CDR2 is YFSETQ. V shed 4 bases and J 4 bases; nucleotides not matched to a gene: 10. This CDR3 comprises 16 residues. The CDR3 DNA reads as TGCGCCAGCAGCCTGGATGGTAGCGGGAGCGCAGATACGCAGTATTTT. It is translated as CASSLDGSGSADTQYF.

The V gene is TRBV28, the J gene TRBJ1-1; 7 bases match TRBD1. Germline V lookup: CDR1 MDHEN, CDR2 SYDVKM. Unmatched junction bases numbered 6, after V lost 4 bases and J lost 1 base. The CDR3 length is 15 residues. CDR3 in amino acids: CASSSTGDQNTEAFF. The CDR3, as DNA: TGTGCCAGCAGTTCAACAGGGGATCAGAACACTGAAGCTTTCTTT. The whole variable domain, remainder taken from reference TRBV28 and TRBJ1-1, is DVKVTQSSRYLVKRTGEKVFLECVQDMDHENMFWYRQDPGLGLRLIYFSYDVKMKEKGDIPEGYSVSREKKERFSLILESASTNQTSMYLCASSSTGDQNTEAFFGQGTRLTVV.

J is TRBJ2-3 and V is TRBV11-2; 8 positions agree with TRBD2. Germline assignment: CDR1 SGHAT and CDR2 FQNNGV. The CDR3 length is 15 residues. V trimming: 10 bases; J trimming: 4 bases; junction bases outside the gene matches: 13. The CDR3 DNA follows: TGTGCCACCAAGCGAGGGGGGACTAGATCAGATACGCAGTATTTT. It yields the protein CATKRGGTRSDTQYF.

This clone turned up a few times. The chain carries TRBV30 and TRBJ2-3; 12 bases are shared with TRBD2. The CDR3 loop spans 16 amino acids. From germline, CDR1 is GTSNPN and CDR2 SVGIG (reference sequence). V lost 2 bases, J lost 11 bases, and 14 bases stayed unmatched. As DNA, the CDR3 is TGTGCCTGGAGTCTCTCCGGACTAGCGGGAAGAATAAGGCAGTATTTT. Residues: CAWSLSGLAGRIRQYF.

The CDR3 DNA reads TGTGCCTGGAGTGTAAAGATGGGACAGGGGAGATTCTATGGCTACACCTTC. Translation gives CAWSVKMGQGRFYGYTF. The chain is built from TRBV30 and TRBJ1-2; 10 bases are shared with TRBD1. CDR3 length: 17 residues. In germline, CDR1 is GTSNPN, CDR2 SVGIG (reference sequence). Trimming cost V 0 bases and J 4 bases; bases outside gene matches: 11.

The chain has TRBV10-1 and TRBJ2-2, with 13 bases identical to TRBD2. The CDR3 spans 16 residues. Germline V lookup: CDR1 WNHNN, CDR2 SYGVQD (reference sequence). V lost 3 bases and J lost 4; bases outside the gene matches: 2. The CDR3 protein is CASSELAGGPTGELFF. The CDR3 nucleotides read TGCGCCAGCAGTGAACTAGCGGGAGGGCCCACCGGGGAGCTGTTTTTT.

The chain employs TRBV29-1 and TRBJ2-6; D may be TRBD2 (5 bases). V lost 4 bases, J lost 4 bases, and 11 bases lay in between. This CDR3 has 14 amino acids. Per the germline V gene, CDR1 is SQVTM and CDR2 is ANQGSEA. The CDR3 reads CSVGGLSGANVLTF. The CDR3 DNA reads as TGCAGCGTTGGAGGGTTATCCGGGGCCAACGTCCTGACTTTC.

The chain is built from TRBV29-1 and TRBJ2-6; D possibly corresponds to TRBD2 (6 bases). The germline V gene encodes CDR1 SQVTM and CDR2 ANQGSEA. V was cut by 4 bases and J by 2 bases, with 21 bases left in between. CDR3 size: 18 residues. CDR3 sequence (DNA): TGCAGCGTTGGGAAAGGGGACTCTAACAGTCCTGGGGCCAACGTCCTGACTTTC. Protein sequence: CSVGKGDSNSPGANVLTF.

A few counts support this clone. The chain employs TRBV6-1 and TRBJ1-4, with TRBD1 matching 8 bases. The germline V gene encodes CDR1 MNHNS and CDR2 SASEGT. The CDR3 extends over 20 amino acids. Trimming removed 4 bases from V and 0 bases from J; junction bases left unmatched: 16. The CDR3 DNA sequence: TGTGCCAGCAGTGTCGAAGTTCCGGGACAGGAGGCTTCAACTAATGAAAAACTGTTTTTT. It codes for CASSVEVPGQEASTNEKLFF.

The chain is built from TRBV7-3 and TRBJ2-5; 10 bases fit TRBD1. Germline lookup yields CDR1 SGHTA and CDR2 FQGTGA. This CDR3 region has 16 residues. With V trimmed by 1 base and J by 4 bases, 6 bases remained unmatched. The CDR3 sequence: CASSLSGTGAGETQYF. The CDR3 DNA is TGTGCCAGCAGCTTAAGTGGGACAGGGGCCGGAGAGACCCAGTACTTC.

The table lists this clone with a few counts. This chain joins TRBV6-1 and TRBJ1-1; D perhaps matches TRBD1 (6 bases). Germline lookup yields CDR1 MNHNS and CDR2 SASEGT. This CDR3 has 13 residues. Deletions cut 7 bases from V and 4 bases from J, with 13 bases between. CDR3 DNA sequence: TGTGCCAGCACTAACACAGGGACCACTGAAGCTTTCTTT. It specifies CASTNTGTTEAFF.

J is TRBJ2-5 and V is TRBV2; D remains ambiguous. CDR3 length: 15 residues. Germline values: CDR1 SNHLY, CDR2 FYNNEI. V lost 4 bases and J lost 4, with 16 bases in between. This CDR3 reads CASSGASQSPETQYF. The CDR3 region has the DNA TGTGCCAGCAGTGGGGCCAGCCAATCCCCAGAGACCCAGTACTTC.

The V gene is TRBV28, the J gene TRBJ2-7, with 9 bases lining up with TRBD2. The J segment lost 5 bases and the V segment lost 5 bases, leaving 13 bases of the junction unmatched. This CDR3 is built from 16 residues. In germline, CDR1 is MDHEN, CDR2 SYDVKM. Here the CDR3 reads CASSLLTSGKTHEQYF. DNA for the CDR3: TGTGCCAGCAGTCTTCTGACTAGCGGTAAGACCCACGAGCAGTACTTC.

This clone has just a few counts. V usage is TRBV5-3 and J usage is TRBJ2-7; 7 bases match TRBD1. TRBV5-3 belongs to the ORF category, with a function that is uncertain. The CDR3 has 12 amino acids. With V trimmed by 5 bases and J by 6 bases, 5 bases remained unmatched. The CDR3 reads CARRSGQTEQYF. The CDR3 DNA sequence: TGTGCCAGAAGGTCGGGACAGACCGAGCAGTACTTC.

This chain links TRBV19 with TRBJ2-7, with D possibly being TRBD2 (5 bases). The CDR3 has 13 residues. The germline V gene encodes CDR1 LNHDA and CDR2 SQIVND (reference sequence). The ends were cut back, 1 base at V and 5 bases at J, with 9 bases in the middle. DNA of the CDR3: TGTGCCAGTAGTATAGCAAAGAGGGACGAGCAGTACTTC. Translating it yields CASSIAKRDEQYF.

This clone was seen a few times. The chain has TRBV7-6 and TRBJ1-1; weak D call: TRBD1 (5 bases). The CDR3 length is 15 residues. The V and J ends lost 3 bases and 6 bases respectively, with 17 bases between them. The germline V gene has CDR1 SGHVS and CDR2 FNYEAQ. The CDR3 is CASSLLGGSGSEAFF. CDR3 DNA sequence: TGTGCCAGCAGCTTGTTGGGGGGTAGTGGGTCTGAAGCTTTCTTT.

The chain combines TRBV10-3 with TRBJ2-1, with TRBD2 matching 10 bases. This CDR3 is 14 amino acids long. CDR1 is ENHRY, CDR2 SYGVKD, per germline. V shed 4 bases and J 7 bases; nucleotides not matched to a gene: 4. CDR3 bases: TGTGCCATCAGTGCAAAGCGGGAGGGGAATGAGCAGTTCTTC. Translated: CAISAKREGNEQFF.

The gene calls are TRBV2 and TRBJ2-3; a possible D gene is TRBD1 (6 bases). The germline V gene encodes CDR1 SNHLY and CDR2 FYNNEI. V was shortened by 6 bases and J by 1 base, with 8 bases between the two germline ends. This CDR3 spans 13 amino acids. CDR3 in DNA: TGTGCCAGCAGCCCAGGGGGCACAGATACGCAGTATTTT. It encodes CASSPGGTDTQYF. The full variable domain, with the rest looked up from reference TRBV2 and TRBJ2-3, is EPEVTQTPSHQVTQMGQEVILRCVPISNHLYFYWYRQILGQKVEFLVSFYNNEISEKSEIFDDQFSVERPDGSNFTLKIRSTKLEDSAMYFCASSPGGTDTQYFGPGTRLTVL.

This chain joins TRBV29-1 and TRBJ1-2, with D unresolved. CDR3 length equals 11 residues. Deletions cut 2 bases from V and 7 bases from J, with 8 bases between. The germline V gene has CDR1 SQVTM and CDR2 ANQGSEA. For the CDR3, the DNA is TGCAGCGTTGAACACGGTGGTGGCTACACCTTC. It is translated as CSVEHGGGYTF.